The 7 T cell receptor beta chains in this list originate from one sample, sequenced in a study of human T cells and chemical hapten exposure. TCRdb passed the RACE reads through MiXCR, listing each CDR3 protein once. The sample contains roughly 64,000 distinct CDR3 sequences, approximately 11% of which appear only once. Time point described: pre-sensitization, week 0. Treatment in this sample: therapeutic diphenylcyclopropenone sensitization with weekly scalp DPC. The sequenced sample was whole blood, obtained in connection with sensitization to the hapten diphenylcyclopropenone (DPC). The receptors derive from a woman in her thirties or forties with alopecia areata. Some clones in this sample may be carry-over from other donors' samples.

This clonotype was recorded many times. The rearrangement links TRBV18 to TRBJ1-2; 7 bases are a match to TRBD1. Per germline, CDR1 KGHSH and CDR2 LQKENI. The V segment lost 5 bases and the J segment 4 bases; nucleotides outside the gene matches: 13. The length of the CDR3 is 16 residues. The chain's CDR3 is CASSADRAEDSYGYTF. The CDR3 bases are TGTGCCAGCTCAGCCGACAGGGCGGAAGACTCCTATGGCTACACCTTC. Looking up the rest from reference TRBV18 and TRBJ1-2 gives the full variable domain: NAGVMQNPRHLVRRRGQEARLRCSPMKGHSHVYWYRQLPEEGLKFMVYLQKENIIDESGMPKERFSAEFPKEGPSILRIQQVVRGDSAAYFCASSADRAEDSYGYTFGSGTRLTVV.

The chain couples TRBV6-1 to TRBJ2-7; possible D gene TRBD2, 5 bases. V dropped 6 bases and J dropped 3 bases, with 9 bases sitting between them. Germline V gives CDR1 MNHNS, CDR2 SASEGT. The CDR3 has 12 amino acids. The CDR3 protein is CASSGGFYEQYF. DNA for the CDR3: TGTGCCAGCAGCGGCGGGTTCTACGAGCAGTACTTC.

J is TRBJ1-6 and V is TRBV14, with a weak D call TRBD1 (5 bases). V lost 4 bases, J lost 0 bases, and 13 bases lay in between. Per the germline V gene, CDR1 is SGHDN and CDR2 is FVKESK. The CDR3 has 17 residues. CDR3 amino acids: CASSLTGTSSYNSPLHF. The DNA of the CDR3 is TGTGCCAGCAGCCTTACCGGGACGAGCTCCTATAATTCACCCCTCCACTTT.

This clonotype showed up many times. The CDR3 coding sequence is TGTGCCAGCAGCCGGGCTCAGGCAGATACGCAGTATTTT. It translates to CASSRAQADTQYF. This chain uses TRBV7-9 with TRBJ2-3; D is undetermined. Germline CDR1 and CDR2: SEHNR and FQNEAQ (reference sequence). The CDR3 sequence is 13 residues long. The V and J ends lost 5 bases and 4 bases respectively, with 10 bases between them.

This clonotype was recorded at least ten times. The V and J genes are TRBV7-2 and TRBJ1-5; D not certain. The CDR3 totals 12 residues. Germline CDR1 SGHTA, CDR2 FQGNSA. Trimming took off 0 bases at V and 12 bases at J, with 9 bases between the two ends. DNA for the CDR3: TGTGCCAGCAGCTTAGCGCTGGGTAACCAGCATTTT. Translated: CASSLALGNQHF.

This clonotype was observed a few times. The chain combines TRBV6-2 or TRBV6-3 with TRBJ1-1; D not certain. The CDR3 spans 14 residues. Germline V lookup: CDR1 MNHEY, CDR2 SVGEGT. V lost 5 bases, J lost 0 bases, and 10 bases lay in between. The CDR3 spells CASSPLWMNTEAFF. The CDR3 bases are TGTGCCAGCAGTCCTCTGTGGATGAACACTGAAGCTTTCTTT.

This clonotype was seen many times. CDR3 amino acids: CAISESVPGGGTEAFF. CDR3 coding DNA: TGTGCCATCAGTGAGTCGGTCCCAGGGGGAGGCACTGAAGCTTTCTTT. The rearrangement uses TRBV10-3 and TRBJ1-1; 7 bases map to TRBD1. Trimming removed 0 bases from V and 4 bases from J; junction bases left unmatched: 8. The CDR3 runs 16 residues. Germline values: CDR1 ENHRY, CDR2 SYGVKD.